These 21 T cell receptor beta chains were sequenced from one sample in a study of blood T cell repertoires in COVID-19 (TCRdb year 2020). The library was generated by the immunoSEQ multiplex PCR assay. This immuneACCESS table, as held by TCRdb, lists in-frame sequences with V and J called but not all clones. Of the missing ones, under half trace to an unresolved V gene in checked studies; the others have no known cause. The sample table holds some 340,000 clones, of which around 83% were seen once. The ten largest account for about 2.7% of the sample. The sequencing sample was made of peripheral blood. All receptors derive from a man aged 25 to 40 with active or convalescent COVID-19.

J is TRBJ2-7 and V is TRBV12-3 or TRBV12-4; D uncertain. The V end lost 7 bases, the J end lost 6 bases, and 16 bases lay between the germline ends. There are 13 residues in the CDR3. The CDR3 loop reads CASTLSPELEQYF. In DNA form, the CDR3 reads TGTGCCAGCACCCTTAGCCCTGAGCTCGAGCAGTACTTC.

The chain uses TRBV5-4 and TRBJ2-2; 9 nucleotides line up with TRBD2. The V gene's germline CDR1 is SGHNT and CDR2 YYREEE (reference sequence). The J segment lost 1 base and the V segment lost 3 bases, leaving 7 bases of the junction unmatched. The CDR3 is 17 residues long. The chain's CDR3 is CASSSGSSGRNTGELFF. In DNA form, the CDR3 reads TGTGCCAGCAGCTCGGGAAGTAGCGGGAGGAACACCGGGGAGCTGTTTTTT.

J is TRBJ1-4 and V is TRBV7-9; a possible D gene is TRBD1 (5 bases). Germline CDR1 and CDR2: SEHNR and FQNEAQ (reference sequence). Deletions cut 5 bases from V and 6 bases from J, with 19 bases between. This CDR3 is built from 16 residues. CDR3 loop: CASSPRGGWIDEKLFF. The CDR3 nucleotides are TGTGCCAGCAGCCCTCGTGGGGGGTGGATCGATGAAAAACTGTTTTTT. Combining the CDR3 with reference TRBV7-9 and TRBJ1-4 gives the whole variable domain DTGVSQNPRHKITKRGQNVTFRCDPISEHNRLYWYRQTLGQGPEFLTYFQNEAQLEKSRLLSDRFSAERPKGSFSTLEIQRTEQGDSAMYLCASSPRGGWIDEKLFFGSGTQLSVL.

V gene TRBV6-5 combines with J gene TRBJ2-5; 12 positions agree with TRBD2. This CDR3 has 15 amino acids. Germline V gene sequence: CDR1 MNHEY, CDR2 SVGAGI. The V segment lost 7 bases and the J segment 5 bases; nucleotides outside the gene matches: 8. Here the CDR3 reads CASKLAGGLGETQYF. CDR3 in DNA: TGTGCCAGCAAGCTAGCGGGGGGGCTGGGGGAGACCCAGTACTTC.

Only one count was recorded for this clone. The rearrangement links TRBV4-1 to TRBJ2-3; TRBD2 matches 13 bases. J gave up 2 bases and V 3 bases, and 2 bases lay outside the gene matches. The length of the CDR3 is 16 residues. Germline CDR1 and CDR2: MGHRA and YSYEKL. The CDR3 region is CASSHGLAGVTDTQYF. The CDR3 nucleotides are TGCGCCAGCAGCCATGGACTAGCGGGGGTCACAGATACGCAGTATTTT.

This clone was recorded only once. This chain links TRBV6-5 with TRBJ1-2, with a possible D match to TRBD1 (5 bases). CDR1 MNHEY and CDR2 SVGAGI come from the germline V gene. This CDR3 has 15 amino acids. Trimming pared 0 bases from V and 4 bases from J, leaving 12 bases between. The CDR3 nucleotides are TGTGCCAGCAGTTACTCGGGGGGACGGATCTATGGCTACACCTTC. Its protein product is CASSYSGGRIYGYTF.

The V gene is TRBV6-5, the J gene TRBJ1-5; D is unclear. Germline CDR1 is MNHEY and CDR2 is SVGAGI. This CDR3 has 14 amino acids. Trimming took 7 bases from V and 2 from J, leaving 12 bases between them. The CDR3 DNA is TGTGCCAGCAAAGTTAGTGCGGGCAATCAGCCCCAGCATTTT. It codes for CASKVSAGNQPQHF.

This clone appeared a few times. V gene TRBV5-1 combines with J gene TRBJ2-5; perhaps TRBD2 as D (6 bases). Per germline, CDR1 SGHRS and CDR2 YFSETQ. Deletions cut 4 bases from V and 5 bases from J, with 12 bases between. The CDR3 runs 13 residues. The CDR3 region has the DNA TGCGCCAGCAGCCTGGGACTTACGGAGACCCAGTACTTC. As protein: CASSLGLTETQYF.

This clone was found a few times. The J gene is TRBJ2-7, the V gene TRBV11-2; 7 bases match TRBD2. The germline gives CDR1 SGHAT, CDR2 FQNNGV. The CDR3 has 16 residues. V gave up 2 bases and J gave up 2 bases; unmatched junction bases: 9. As DNA, the CDR3 is TGTGCCAGCAGCTTAAGGAGTAGCGGGTCAACCTACGAGCAGTACTTC. This sequence encodes CASSLRSSGSTYEQYF.

This clone was counted between two and nine times. The CDR3 nucleotides read TGTGCCAGCAGTCGGAGGACAGATACGCAGTATTTT. Its translation is CASSRRTDTQYF. The chain joins TRBV12-3 or TRBV12-4 to TRBJ2-3; possibly TRBD2 for D (5 bases). The V end was cut by 5 bases, the J end by 3 bases, with 6 bases between. The CDR3 spans 12 residues.

CDR3 DNA: TGTGCCAGCAGCTTAGTGGCTAGCGGGGGCAAAAACATTCAGTACTTC. Amino acids: CASSLVASGGKNIQYF. The V gene is TRBV7-6, the J gene TRBJ2-4; 10 bases align to TRBD2. Trimming took 1 base from V and 3 from J; bases not matched to a gene: 3. Germline V gene data show CDR1 as SGHVS and CDR2 as FNYEAQ. This CDR3 contains 16 residues.

The gene calls are TRBV6-5 and TRBJ2-3; the D is unclear. V was shortened by 7 bases and J by 6 bases, with 11 bases between the two germline ends. CDR1 is MNHEY, CDR2 SVGAGI, per germline. CDR3 length equals 12 residues. DNA for the CDR3: TGTGCCAGCAAGAACAGAAGGGATACGCAGTATTTT. Its protein product is CASKNRRDTQYF.

V gene TRBV19 combines with J gene TRBJ1-6; no definite D call. This CDR3 is 13 amino acids long. In germline, CDR1 is LNHDA, CDR2 SQIVND (reference sequence). Trimming shortened V by 3 bases and J by 10 bases, and 10 bases separated the two germline ends. CDR3 amino acids: CASSISSRSPLHF. The DNA for the CDR3 is TGTGCCAGTAGTATTAGCAGCCGCTCACCCCTCCACTTT. The complete variable domain, with remaining parts taken from reference TRBV19 and TRBJ1-6, reads DGGITQSPKYLFRKEGQNVTLSCEQNLNHDAMYWYRQDPGQGLRLIYYSQIVNDFQKGDIAEGYSVSREKKESFPLTVTSAQKNPTAFYLCASSISSRSPLHFGNGTRLTVT.

V gene TRBV15 combines with J gene TRBJ1-5; 7 bases line up with TRBD1. The trim removed 1 base at V and 1 base at J, leaving 7 bases unmatched. From germline, CDR1 is LNHNV and CDR2 YYDKDF (reference sequence). The CDR3 consists of 17 residues. The CDR3 protein is CATSRAPGQRSNQPQHF. The CDR3 DNA reads as TGTGCCACCAGCAGAGCCCCGGGACAGAGAAGCAATCAGCCCCAGCATTTT.

V usage is TRBV18 and J usage is TRBJ2-7, with 8 bases fitting TRBD1. Germline trimming cut 0 bases from V and 7 bases from J; bases unmatched to any gene: 8. Germline-derived CDR1 and CDR2 are KGHSH and LQKENI. The CDR3 is 15 residues long. The CDR3 loop reads CASSPPQGAVGEQYF. The CDR3, as DNA: TGTGCCAGCTCACCACCCCAGGGGGCCGTGGGGGAGCAGTACTTC.

As DNA, the CDR3 is TGTGCCAGCAGCCCCAGTATTGGGGCGGGGACTGAAGCTTTCTTT. Protein sequence: CASSPSIGAGTEAFF. This sequence joins TRBV9 and TRBJ1-1, with TRBD1 as a possible D gene (5 bases). Trimming removed 4 bases at V and 5 bases at J, with 18 bases between. The CDR3 totals 15 residues. Germline lookup yields CDR1 SGDLS and CDR2 YYNGEE.

The chain joins TRBV6-6 to TRBJ1-2; maybe TRBD1 (6 bases). Between the trimmed V and J ends, which lost 5 bases and 2 bases, there was a span of 15 bases. The CDR3 runs 15 residues. Per germline, CDR1 MNHNY and CDR2 SVGAGI (reference sequence). As DNA, the CDR3 is TGTGCCAGCAGTCCTAACAGGGCGGCGAACTATGGCTACACCTTC. Residues: CASSPNRAANYGYTF.

V and J are TRBV5-1 and TRBJ2-1; TRBD1 matches at 10 bases. J gave up 3 bases and V 3 bases, and 3 bases lay outside the gene matches. Germline V gene lookup returns CDR1 SGHRS and CDR2 YFSETQ. The CDR3 runs to 15 residues. CDR3 residues: CASSSTGGFYNEQFF. For the CDR3, the DNA is TGCGCCAGCAGCTCGACAGGGGGCTTCTACAATGAGCAGTTCTTC.

V usage is TRBV19 and J usage is TRBJ1-1, with 7 bases lining up with TRBD1. The CDR3 loop spans 14 amino acids. Germline assignment: CDR1 LNHDA and CDR2 SQIVND (reference sequence). Germline trimming cut 5 bases from V and 4 bases from J; bases unmatched to any gene: 7. Written as DNA, the CDR3 is TGTGCCAGTAGTGGAAGACAGGGAGGCACTGAAGCTTTCTTT. Protein product: CASSGRQGGTEAFF.

The chain is built from TRBV4-2 and TRBJ2-1; TRBD1 matches 11 bases. The CDR3 has 16 amino acids. V was clipped by 2 bases and J by 6 bases; unmatched bases: 6. Germline V lookup: CDR1 LGHNA, CDR2 YNFKEQ. The CDR3 DNA sequence: TGTGCCAGCAGCCAATTCTCCGGGACAGGGGGCAATGAGCAGTTCTTC. This gives the protein CASSQFSGTGGNEQFF.

The J gene is TRBJ2-7, the V gene TRBV29-1, with 7 nucleotides matching TRBD1. Unmatched junction bases numbered 11, after V lost 6 bases and J lost 6 bases. Germline CDR1 is SQVTM and CDR2 is ANQGSEA. There are 13 residues in the CDR3. CDR3 protein: CSVADRVEREQYF. In DNA form, the CDR3 reads TGCAGCGTGGCAGACAGGGTGGAGCGCGAGCAGTACTTC.